These T cell receptor beta chains were read from a single sample in a study of T cells in Graves' hyperthyroidism and ophthalmopathy. TCRdb re-derived calls from the multiplex PCR reads in MiXCR, one entry per CDR3 protein. The sample consists of about 480,000 distinct CDR3 sequences, roughly an eighth of them appearing once. The sequenced material came from blood. All receptors derive from a woman aged 18-30 years with Graves' hyperthyroidism. Each CDR3 is given with its conserved first and last residue. D genes are given only for firm matches. Clone size, where shown, is once, few, many, or a class for clones that have expanded.

size,V,length,D,J,CDR3,DNA
many,TRBV9,14,TRBD2,TRBJ2-7,CASSGGLAGYEQYF,TGTGCCAGCAGTGGCGGACTAGCGGGATACGAGCAGTACTTC
few,TRBV2,13,NA,TRBJ1-2,CASSVEQDYGYTF,TGTGCCAGCAGTGTTGAACAGGACTATGGCTACACCTTC
many,TRBV11-1,15,TRBD2,TRBJ2-1,CASRPSSGRLNEQFF,TGTGCCAGCAGGCCCTCTAGCGGGAGGTTAAATGAGCAGTTCTTC
few,TRBV7-2,18,TRBD2,TRBJ2-3,CASSLPLAGGPGTDTQYF,TGTGCCAGCAGCTTACCACTAGCGGGAGGGCCCGGCACAGATACGCAGTATTTT
few,TRBV30,16,TRBD1,TRBJ1-1,CAWRGQGATQNTEAFF,TGTGCCTGGAGGGGGCAGGGGGCAACTCAGAACACTGAAGCTTTCTTT
many,TRBV3-1,16,TRBD2,TRBJ2-1,CASSQAGTSGSNEQFF,TGTGCCAGCAGCCAAGCCGGGACTAGCGGGAGCAATGAGCAGTTCTTC
many,TRBV13,14,NA,TRBJ2-1,CASSPGQADNEQFF,TGTGCCAGCAGCCCCGGTCAGGCCGACAATGAGCAGTTCTTC
many,TRBV11-1,12,NA,TRBJ2-1,CASSFWANEQFF,TGTGCCAGCAGCTTCTGGGCGAATGAGCAGTTCTTC
many,TRBV7-6,13,NA,TRBJ2-1,CASSAGQYNEQFF,TGTGCCAGCAGCGCCGGACAGTACAATGAGCAGTTCTTC
many,TRBV12-3/TRBV12-4,14,NA,TRBJ2-2,CASSLDRMGGELFF,TGTGCCAGCAGTTTAGACCGGATGGGCGGGGAGCTGTTTTTT
NA,TRBV30,14,NA,TRBJ2-1,CTWTRLGAYNEQFF,TGTACCTGGACCCGACTAGGTGCCTACAATGAGCAGTTCTTC
few,TRBV9,15,NA,TRBJ2-3,CASSVVGIRGHTQYF,TGTGCCAGCAGCGTAGTAGGGATCCGGGGGCATACGCAGTATTTT
many,TRBV19,13,NA,TRBJ1-2,CASSIDGAYGYTF,TGTGCCAGTAGTATAGATGGGGCGTATGGCTACACCTTC
many,TRBV12-3/TRBV12-4,16,TRBD2,TRBJ2-1,CASSFGGLAGMNEQFF,TGTGCCAGCAGTTTTGGGGGTCTAGCGGGAATGAATGAGCAGTTCTTC
many,TRBV12-3/TRBV12-4,14,TRBD1,TRBJ1-5,CASSFNRGGQPQHF,TGTGCCAGCAGTTTTAACAGGGGAGGTCAGCCCCAGCATTTT
few,TRBV19,15,NA,TRBJ1-1,CASRVLGGGNTEAFF,TGTGCCAGTAGAGTACTCGGTGGGGGGAACACTGAAGCTTTCTTT
NA,TRBV7-3,18,TRBD2,TRBJ2-3,CASSLLGGTSGRIDTQYF,TGTGCCAGCAGCTTACTTGGGGGGACTAGCGGGAGGATAGATACGCAGTATTTT
many,TRBV2,13,NA,TRBJ1-4,CASSRGLGEKLFF,TGTGCCAGCAGCCGGGGACTGGGTGAAAAACTGTTTTTT
few,TRBV10-1,14,TRBD2,TRBJ2-7,CASSELPGGNEQYF,TGCGCCAGCAGTGAGCTACCGGGAGGTAACGAGCAGTACTTC
many,TRBV6-2/TRBV6-3,14,NA,TRBJ2-2,CASSYKGITGELFF,TGTGCCAGCAGTTACAAGGGCATCACCGGGGAGCTGTTTTTT
many,TRBV3-1,18,TRBD1,TRBJ1-1,CASSRGQGFVLMNTEAFF,TGTGCCAGCAGCCGTGGACAGGGATTTGTTCTAATGAACACTGAAGCTTTCTTT
NA,TRBV2,16,TRBD2,TRBJ2-2,CASREGLAGVGGELFF,TGTGCCAGCAGGGAGGGACTAGCGGGAGTGGGCGGGGAGCTGTTTTTT
few,TRBV4-2,17,TRBD2,TRBJ2-7,CASSQWTSGKDAYEQYF,TGTGCCAGCAGCCAATGGACTAGCGGGAAGGACGCTTACGAGCAGTACTTC
many,TRBV5-1,18,TRBD2,TRBJ2-2,CASSLAGAGDPRAGELFF,TGCGCCAGCAGCTTGGCCGGGGCGGGAGACCCGAGGGCCGGGGAGCTGTTTTTT